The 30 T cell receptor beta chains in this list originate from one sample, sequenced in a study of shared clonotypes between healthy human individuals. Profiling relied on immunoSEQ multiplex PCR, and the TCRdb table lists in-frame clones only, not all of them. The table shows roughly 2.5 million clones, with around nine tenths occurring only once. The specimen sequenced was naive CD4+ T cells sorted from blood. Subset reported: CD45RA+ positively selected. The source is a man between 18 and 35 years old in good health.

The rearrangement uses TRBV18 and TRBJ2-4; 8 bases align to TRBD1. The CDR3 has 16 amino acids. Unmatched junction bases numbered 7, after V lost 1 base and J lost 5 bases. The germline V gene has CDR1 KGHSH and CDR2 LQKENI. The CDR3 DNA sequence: TGTGCCAGCTCACCACTTGACAGGGGTCTTGAAAACATTCAGTACTTC. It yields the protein CASSPLDRGLENIQYF.

The CDR3 loop reads CASSAGTSGGPTDTQYF. CDR3 nucleotide sequence: TGTGCCAGCAGCGCGGGGACTAGCGGGGGGCCCACAGATACGCAGTATTTT. The genes are TRBV9 and TRBJ2-3, with 15 bases fitting TRBD2. Losses at the gene ends were 3 bases for V and 2 bases for J; bases not matched to a gene: 4. CDR1 SGDLS and CDR2 YYNGEE come from the germline V gene. This CDR3 has 17 amino acids.

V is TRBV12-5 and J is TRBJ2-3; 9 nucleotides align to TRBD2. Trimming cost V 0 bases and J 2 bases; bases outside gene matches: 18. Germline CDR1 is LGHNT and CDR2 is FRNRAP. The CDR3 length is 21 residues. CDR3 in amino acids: CASGLVPAIAGEGIFTDTQYF. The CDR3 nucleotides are TGTGCTAGTGGTTTGGTACCGGCGATAGCGGGAGAGGGGATCTTCACAGATACGCAGTATTTT. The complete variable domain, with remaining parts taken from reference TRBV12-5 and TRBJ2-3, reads DARVTQTPRHKVTEMGQEVTMRCQPILGHNTVFWYRQTMMQGLELLAYFRNRAPLDDSGMPKDRFSAEMPDATLATLKIQPSEPRDSAVYFCASGLVPAIAGEGIFTDTQYFGPGTRLTVL.

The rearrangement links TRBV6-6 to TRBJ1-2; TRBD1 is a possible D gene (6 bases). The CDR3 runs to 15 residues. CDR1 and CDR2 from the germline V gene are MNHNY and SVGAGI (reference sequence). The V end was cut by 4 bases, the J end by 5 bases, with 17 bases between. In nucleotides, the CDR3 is TGTGCCAGCAGTTTTCGGACAGCCGGGGAGTATGGCTACACCTTC. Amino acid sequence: CASSFRTAGEYGYTF.

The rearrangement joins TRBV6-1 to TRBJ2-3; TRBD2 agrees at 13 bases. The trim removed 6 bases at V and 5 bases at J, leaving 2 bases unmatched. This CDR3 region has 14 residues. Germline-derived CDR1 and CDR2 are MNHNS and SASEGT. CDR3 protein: CASRLAGGKDTQYF. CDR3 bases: TGTGCCAGCAGACTAGCGGGGGGGAAAGATACGCAGTATTTT.

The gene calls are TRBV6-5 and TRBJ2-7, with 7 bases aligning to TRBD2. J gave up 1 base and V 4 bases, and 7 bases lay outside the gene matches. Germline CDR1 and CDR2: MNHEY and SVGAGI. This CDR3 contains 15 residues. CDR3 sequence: CASSFWGRASYEQYF. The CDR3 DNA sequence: TGTGCCAGCAGTTTTTGGGGGAGGGCATCCTACGAGCAGTACTTC.

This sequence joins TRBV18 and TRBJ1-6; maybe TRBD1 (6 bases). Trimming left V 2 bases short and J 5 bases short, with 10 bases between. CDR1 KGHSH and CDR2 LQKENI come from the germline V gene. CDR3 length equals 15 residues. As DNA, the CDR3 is TGTGCCAGCTCACCAGGACAGTTGGATAATTCACCCCTCCACTTT. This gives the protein CASSPGQLDNSPLHF.

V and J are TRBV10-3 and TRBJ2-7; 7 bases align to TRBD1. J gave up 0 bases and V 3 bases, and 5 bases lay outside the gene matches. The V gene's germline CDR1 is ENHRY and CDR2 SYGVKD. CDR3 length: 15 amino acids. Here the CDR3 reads CAISEIWDSSYEQYF. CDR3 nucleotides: TGTGCCATCAGTGAAATCTGGGACAGCTCCTACGAGCAGTACTTC.

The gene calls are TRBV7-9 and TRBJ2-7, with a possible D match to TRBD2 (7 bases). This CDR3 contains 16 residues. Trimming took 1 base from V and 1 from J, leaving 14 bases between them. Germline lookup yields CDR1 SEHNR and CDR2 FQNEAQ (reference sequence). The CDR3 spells CASSLVGGGTSYEQYF. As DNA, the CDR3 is TGTGCCAGCAGCTTAGTTGGGGGAGGGACATCCTACGAGCAGTACTTC.

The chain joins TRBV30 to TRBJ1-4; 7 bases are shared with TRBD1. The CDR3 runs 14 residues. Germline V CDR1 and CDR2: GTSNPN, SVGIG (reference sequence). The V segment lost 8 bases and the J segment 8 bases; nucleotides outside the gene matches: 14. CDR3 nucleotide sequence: TGTGCCAAATCGGAACAGGGGTTTCGAGAAAAACTGTTTTTT. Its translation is CAKSEQGFREKLFF.

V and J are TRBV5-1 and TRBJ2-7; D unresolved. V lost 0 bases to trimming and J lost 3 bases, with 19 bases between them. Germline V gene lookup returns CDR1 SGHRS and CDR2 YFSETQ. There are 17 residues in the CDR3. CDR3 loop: CASSLDSSATWGYEQYF. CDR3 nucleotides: TGCGCCAGCAGCTTGGATTCGTCCGCGACTTGGGGCTACGAGCAGTACTTC.

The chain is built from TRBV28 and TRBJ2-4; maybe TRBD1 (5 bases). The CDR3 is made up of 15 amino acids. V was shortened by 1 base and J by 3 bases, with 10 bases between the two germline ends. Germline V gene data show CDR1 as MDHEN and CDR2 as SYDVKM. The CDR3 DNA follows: TGTGCCAGCAGTTTATCCAGGGTAGGCAAAAACATTCAGTACTTC. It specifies CASSLSRVGKNIQYF.

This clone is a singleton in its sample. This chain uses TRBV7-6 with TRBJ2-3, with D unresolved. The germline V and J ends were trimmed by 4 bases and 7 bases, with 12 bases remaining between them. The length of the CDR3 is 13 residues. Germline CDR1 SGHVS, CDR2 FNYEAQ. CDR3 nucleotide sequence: TGTGCCAGCAGCTACCATGGGAAGAATACGCAGTATTTT. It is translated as CASSYHGKNTQYF.

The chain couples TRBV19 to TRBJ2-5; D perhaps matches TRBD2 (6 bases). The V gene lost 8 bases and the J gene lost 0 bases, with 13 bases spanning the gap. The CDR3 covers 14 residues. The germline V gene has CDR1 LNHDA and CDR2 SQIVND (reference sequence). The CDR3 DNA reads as TGTGCCAGTTCGGGGGTGCTTTACCAAGAGACCCAGTACTTC. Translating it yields CASSGVLYQETQYF.

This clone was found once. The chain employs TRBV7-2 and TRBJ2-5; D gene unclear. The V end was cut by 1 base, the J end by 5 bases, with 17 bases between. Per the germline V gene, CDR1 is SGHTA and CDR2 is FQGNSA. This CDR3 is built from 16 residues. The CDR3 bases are TGTGCCAGCAGCTTAGATTGGGCTCTTGGTCACGAGACCCAGTACTTC. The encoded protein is CASSLDWALGHETQYF.

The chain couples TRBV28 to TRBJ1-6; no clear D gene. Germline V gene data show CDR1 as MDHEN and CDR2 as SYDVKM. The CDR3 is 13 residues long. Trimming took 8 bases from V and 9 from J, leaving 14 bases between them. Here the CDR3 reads CASWTKSGSPLHF. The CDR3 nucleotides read TGTGCCAGCTGGACGAAAAGTGGTTCACCCCTCCACTTT.

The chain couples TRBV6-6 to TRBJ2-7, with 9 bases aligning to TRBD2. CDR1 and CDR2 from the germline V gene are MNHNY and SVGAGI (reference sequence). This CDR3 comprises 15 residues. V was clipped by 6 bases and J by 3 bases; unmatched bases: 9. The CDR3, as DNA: TGTGCCAGCAGCCCCCGGACTAGCGTGGGCTACGAGCAGTACTTC. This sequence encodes CASSPRTSVGYEQYF.

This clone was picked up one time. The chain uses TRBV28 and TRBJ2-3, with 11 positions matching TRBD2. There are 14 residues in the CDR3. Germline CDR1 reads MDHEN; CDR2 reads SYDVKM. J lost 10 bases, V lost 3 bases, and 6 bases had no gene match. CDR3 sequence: CASSLGLAAPAQYF. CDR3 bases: TGTGCCAGCAGTTTGGGACTAGCGGCCCCCGCGCAGTATTTT.

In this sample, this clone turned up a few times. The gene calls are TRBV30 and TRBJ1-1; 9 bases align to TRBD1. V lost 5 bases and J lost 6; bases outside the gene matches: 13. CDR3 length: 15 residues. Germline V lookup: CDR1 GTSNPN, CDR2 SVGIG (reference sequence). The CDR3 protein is CAWDRGRTGAPEAFF. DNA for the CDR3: TGTGCCTGGGACAGGGGGAGGACGGGGGCCCCTGAAGCTTTCTTT.

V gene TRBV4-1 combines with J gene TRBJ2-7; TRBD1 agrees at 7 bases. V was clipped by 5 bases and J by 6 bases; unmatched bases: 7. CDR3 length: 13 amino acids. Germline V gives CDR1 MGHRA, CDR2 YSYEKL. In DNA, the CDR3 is TGCGCCAGCAGCACCTTGACAGGGCGCGAGCAGTACTTC. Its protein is CASSTLTGREQYF.

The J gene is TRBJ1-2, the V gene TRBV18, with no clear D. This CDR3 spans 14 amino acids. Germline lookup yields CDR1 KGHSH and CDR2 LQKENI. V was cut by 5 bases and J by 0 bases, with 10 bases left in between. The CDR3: CASSDLDTNYGYTF. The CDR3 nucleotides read TGTGCCAGCTCAGACTTGGATACTAACTATGGCTACACCTTC.

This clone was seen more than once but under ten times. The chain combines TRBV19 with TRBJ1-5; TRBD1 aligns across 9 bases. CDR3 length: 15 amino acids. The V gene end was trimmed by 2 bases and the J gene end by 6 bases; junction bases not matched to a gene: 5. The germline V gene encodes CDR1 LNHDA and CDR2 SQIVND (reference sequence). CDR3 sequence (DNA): TGTGCCAGTAGTATAAGGGACAGGGCCACTCAGCCCCAGCATTTT. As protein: CASSIRDRATQPQHF.

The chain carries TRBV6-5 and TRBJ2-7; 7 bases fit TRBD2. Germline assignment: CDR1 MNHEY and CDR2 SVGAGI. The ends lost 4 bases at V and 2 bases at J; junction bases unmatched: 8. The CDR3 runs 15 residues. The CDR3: CASSSLGLGAYEQYF. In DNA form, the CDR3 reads TGTGCCAGCAGTTCGCTAGGACTAGGGGCCTACGAGCAGTACTTC.

CDR3 sequence reads: CASRDRVHEQYF. The CDR3 bases are TGTGCCAGCAGGGACAGGGTACACGAGCAGTACTTC. The gene calls are TRBV6-1 and TRBJ2-7, with 8 bases matching TRBD1. V shed 6 bases, J shed 5 bases, and the junction held 3 bases outside the gene matches. The CDR3 spans 12 residues. CDR1 is MNHNS, CDR2 SASEGT, per germline.

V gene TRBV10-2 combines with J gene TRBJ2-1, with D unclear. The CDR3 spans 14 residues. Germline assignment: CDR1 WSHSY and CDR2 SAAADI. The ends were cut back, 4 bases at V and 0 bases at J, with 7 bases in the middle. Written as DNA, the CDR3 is TGCGCCAGCAGTGTACAAAGCTCCTACAATGAGCAGTTCTTC. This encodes CASSVQSSYNEQFF.

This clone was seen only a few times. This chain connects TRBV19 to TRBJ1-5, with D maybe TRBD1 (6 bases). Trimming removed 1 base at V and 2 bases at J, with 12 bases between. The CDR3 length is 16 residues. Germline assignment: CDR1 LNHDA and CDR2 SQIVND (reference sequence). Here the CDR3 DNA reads TGTGCCAGTAGTATAGTTCCAGGGGTTGGCAATCAGCCCCAGCATTTT. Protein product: CASSIVPGVGNQPQHF.

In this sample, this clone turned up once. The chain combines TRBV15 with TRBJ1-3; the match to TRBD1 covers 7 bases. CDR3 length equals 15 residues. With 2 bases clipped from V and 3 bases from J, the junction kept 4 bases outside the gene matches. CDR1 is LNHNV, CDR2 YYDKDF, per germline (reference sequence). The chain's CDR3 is CATSRSRGLGNTIYF. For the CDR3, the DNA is TGTGCCACCAGCAGATCGAGGGGGCTTGGAAACACCATATATTTT.

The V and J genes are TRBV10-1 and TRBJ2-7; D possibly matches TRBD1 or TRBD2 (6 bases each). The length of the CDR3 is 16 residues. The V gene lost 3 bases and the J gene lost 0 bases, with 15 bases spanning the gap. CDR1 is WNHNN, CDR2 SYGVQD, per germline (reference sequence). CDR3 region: CASSDSAGHNSYEQYF. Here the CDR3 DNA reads TGCGCCAGCAGTGACTCCGCGGGACACAACTCCTACGAGCAGTACTTC.

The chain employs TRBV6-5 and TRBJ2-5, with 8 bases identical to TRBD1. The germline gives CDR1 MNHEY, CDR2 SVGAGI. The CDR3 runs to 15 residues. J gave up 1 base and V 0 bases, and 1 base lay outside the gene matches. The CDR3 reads CASSYSGTGQETQYF. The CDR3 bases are TGTGCCAGCAGTTACTCCGGGACAGGCCAAGAGACCCAGTACTTC.

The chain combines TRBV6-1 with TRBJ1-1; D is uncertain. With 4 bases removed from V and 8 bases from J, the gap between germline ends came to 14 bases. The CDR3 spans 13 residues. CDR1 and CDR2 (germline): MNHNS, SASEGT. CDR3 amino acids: CASSARGGSEAFF. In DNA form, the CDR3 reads TGTGCCAGCAGTGCTCGGGGAGGGAGCGAAGCTTTCTTT.